This passage covers 23 T cell receptor beta chains from one sample sequenced in a study of blood T cell repertoires in COVID-19. Sequenced by immunoSEQ multiplex PCR; TCRdb stores in-frame clones only, minus some. The sample yields a few hundred thousand clones, around 90% seen once. Sequenced material: PBMCs or T cells enriched from blood (not recorded which). The receptors come from a woman aged 18-35 years who had recovered from COVID-19.

J is TRBJ1-4 and V is TRBV2; 10 bases match TRBD1. CDR3 length equals 16 residues. Germline V CDR1 and CDR2: SNHLY, FYNNEI. Unmatched junction bases numbered 8, after V lost 6 bases and J lost 4 bases. This chain's CDR3 is CASSQGWDRGNEKLFF. The CDR3 nucleotides read TGTGCCAGCAGCCAAGGGTGGGACAGGGGTAATGAAAAACTGTTTTTT.

The gene calls are TRBV30 and TRBJ2-7, with 8 nucleotides matching TRBD1. The DNA end is more similar to TRBJ2-5, so the J call may be wrong. Germline CDR1 and CDR2: GTSNPN and SVGIG (reference sequence). This CDR3 has 13 residues. Here the CDR3 reads CAWDWTGHETQYF. The CDR3, as DNA: TGTGCCTGGGATTGGACAGGGCATGAGACCCAGTACTTC.

The chain couples TRBV5-4 to TRBJ1-2, with D unclear. Deletions cut 0 bases from V and 5 bases from J, with 11 bases between. Germline CDR1 is SGHNT and CDR2 is YYREEE (reference sequence). There are 14 residues in the CDR3. The CDR3 nucleotides read TGTGCCAGCAGCTTGGACAGACCACAGTATGGCTACACCTTC. Translating it yields CASSLDRPQYGYTF.

The CDR3 protein is CASSFEGYSPLHF. CDR3 in DNA: TGTGCCAGCAGCTTTGAGGGCTATTCACCCCTCCACTTT. The J gene is TRBJ1-6, the V gene TRBV7-9; the D is unclear. Germline V CDR1 and CDR2: SEHNR, FQNEAQ (reference sequence). The ends were cut back, 3 bases at V and 8 bases at J, with 8 bases in the middle. This CDR3 spans 13 amino acids.

The rearrangement links TRBV15 to TRBJ2-7; D might be TRBD2 (5 bases). This CDR3 is built from 13 residues. V was cut by 1 base and J by 3 bases, with 7 bases left in between. In germline, CDR1 is LNHNV, CDR2 YYDKDF (reference sequence). The CDR3 loop is CATSRARDYEQYF. The CDR3 DNA is TGTGCCACCAGCAGAGCCCGGGACTACGAGCAGTACTTC. The variable domain in full, with the rest retrieved from reference TRBV15 and TRBJ2-7, is DAMVIQNPRYQVTQFGKPVTLSCSQTLNHNVMYWYQQKSSQAPKLLFHYYDKDFNNEADTPDNFQSRRPNTSFCFLDIRSPGLGDTAMYLCATSRARDYEQYFGPGTRLTVT.

V usage is TRBV2 and J usage is TRBJ1-5; D uncertain. Deletions cut 8 bases from V and 0 bases from J, with 11 bases between. This CDR3 spans 14 amino acids. Germline V gene data show CDR1 as SNHLY and CDR2 as FYNNEI. This chain's CDR3 is CASRPGHSNQPQHF. In DNA form, the CDR3 reads TGTGCCAGCCGTCCGGGTCATAGCAATCAGCCCCAGCATTTT.

In DNA, the CDR3 is TGTGCCATCCCCCTGAATCTTCAGGGTTGGGACCAAGAGACCCAGTACTTC. The encoded protein is CAIPLNLQGWDQETQYF. The genes are TRBV2 and TRBJ2-5; tentative D call: TRBD1 (5 bases). The germline V gene encodes CDR1 SNHLY and CDR2 FYNNEI. This CDR3 comprises 17 residues. Trimming removed 10 bases from V and 0 bases from J, with 24 bases in between.

J is TRBJ1-4 and V is TRBV18; 7 bases agree with TRBD1. The J segment lost 5 bases and the V segment lost 1 base, leaving 1 base of the junction unmatched. There are 14 residues in the CDR3. The germline gives CDR1 KGHSH, CDR2 LQKENI. CDR3 nucleotide sequence: TGTGCCAGCTCACCACAGACAGGGAATGAAAAACTGTTTTTT. It specifies CASSPQTGNEKLFF.

The chain uses TRBV5-1 and TRBJ2-5; perhaps TRBD2 as D (7 bases). Trimming took off 4 bases at V and 3 bases at J, with 10 bases between the two ends. The CDR3 covers 13 residues. CDR1 SGHRS and CDR2 YFSETQ come from the germline V gene. CDR3 bases: TGCGCCAGCAGCCGGGGGGCCAAAGAGACCCAGTACTTC. The encoded protein is CASSRGAKETQYF.

This sequence joins TRBV28 and TRBJ2-7; D gene uncertain. The CDR3 extends over 14 amino acids. Per the germline V gene, CDR1 is MDHEN and CDR2 is SYDVKM. The V end lost 4 bases, the J end lost 0 bases, and 10 bases lay between the germline ends. CDR3 nucleotides: TGTGCCAGCAGTTCCAGACTGAGCTCCTACGAGCAGTACTTC. It translates to CASSSRLSSYEQYF. The variable domain in full, with the rest retrieved from reference TRBV28 and TRBJ2-7, is DVKVTQSSRYLVKRTGEKVFLECVQDMDHENMFWYRQDPGLGLRLIYFSYDVKMKEKGDIPEGYSVSREKKERFSLILESASTNQTSMYLCASSSRLSSYEQYFGPGTRLTVT.

Remarks on this clone: This specimen includes other DNA sequences encoding the same CDR3. This chain uses TRBV5-1 with TRBJ2-7; tentatively, D is TRBD2 (6 bases). Germline values: CDR1 SGHRS, CDR2 YFSETQ. The V gene lost 0 bases and the J gene lost 6 bases, with 10 bases spanning the gap. The CDR3 totals 13 residues. In nucleotides, the CDR3 is TGCGCCAGCAGCTTGGCCGGAGGGGTCGAGCAGTACTTC. It specifies CASSLAGGVEQYF.

The CDR3 sequence: CASSTTPFTEAFF. In nucleotides, the CDR3 is TGTGCCAGTAGTACGACACCTTTCACTGAAGCTTTCTTT. The rearrangement joins TRBV19 to TRBJ1-1; no reliable D call. This CDR3 is 13 amino acids long. Trimming pared 4 bases from V and 4 bases from J, leaving 10 bases between. The germline V gene has CDR1 LNHDA and CDR2 SQIVND (reference sequence).

A few counts support this clone. This CDR3 reads CASSISRTGDYGYTF. For the CDR3, the DNA is TGTGCCAGTAGTATATCCAGGACAGGGGACTATGGCTACACCTTC. The V and J genes are TRBV19 and TRBJ1-2, with 9 bases fitting TRBD1. The germline V gene encodes CDR1 LNHDA and CDR2 SQIVND (reference sequence). The CDR3 runs 15 residues. After removal of 2 bases from V and 3 bases from J, the junction contained 4 bases not matched to a gene.

This chain uses TRBV19 with TRBJ1-4; TRBD1 agrees at 8 bases. With 5 bases clipped from V and 8 bases from J, the junction kept 16 bases outside the gene matches. CDR1 is LNHDA and CDR2 is SQIVND in the germline V gene (reference sequence). The CDR3 has 17 amino acids. CDR3 coding DNA: TGTGCCAGTAGTCCGATCGGAGTGGGCAGGGGGCTCGAAAAACTGTTTTTT. Its protein is CASSPIGVGRGLEKLFF.

The CDR3 DNA follows: TGTGCCAGCAGCTCCCTAGAAAGGGGTACGCAGTATTTT. Amino acids: CASSSLERGTQYF. V gene TRBV7-2 combines with J gene TRBJ2-3, with D possibly being TRBD1 (5 bases). The germline gives CDR1 SGHTA, CDR2 FQGNSA. Trimming took 4 bases from V and 8 from J, leaving 13 bases between them. The CDR3 has 13 amino acids.

The gene calls are TRBV3-1 (or the pseudogene TRBV3-2) and TRBJ1-3; D unresolved. This CDR3 comprises 17 residues. The germline V gene encodes CDR1 LGHDT and CDR2 YNNKEL (reference sequence). Trimming removed 4 bases at V and 0 bases at J, with 16 bases between. This CDR3 is CASSLTSTGISGNTIYF. As DNA, the CDR3 is TGTGCCAGCAGCCTAACTTCGACCGGGATCTCTGGAAACACCATATATTTT.

This chain uses TRBV18 with TRBJ2-7; possible D gene TRBD2, 7 bases. The CDR3 is made up of 14 amino acids. V was shortened by 3 bases and J by 6 bases, with 15 bases between the two germline ends. The V gene's germline CDR1 is KGHSH and CDR2 LQKENI. The CDR3 DNA reads as TGTGCCAGCTCACCCCGAGGGGGGGAAAGCGAGCAGTACTTC. It codes for CASSPRGGESEQYF.

The chain carries TRBV7-2 and TRBJ2-2; no definite D call. Per the germline V gene, CDR1 is SGHTA and CDR2 is FQGNSA. V lost 3 bases and J lost 2, with 7 bases in between. The CDR3 is made up of 14 amino acids. CDR3 nucleotide sequence: TGTGCCAGCAGCTTTCCCTACAACACCGGGGAGCTGTTTTTT. Protein product: CASSFPYNTGELFF.

This rearrangement joins TRBV7-2 to TRBJ1-1; D gene unclear. CDR1 and CDR2 from the germline V gene are SGHTA and FQGNSA. The CDR3 has 17 residues. The V and J ends lost 4 bases and 3 bases respectively, with 21 bases between them. CDR3 protein: CASSSEGPQGYDTEAFF. CDR3 nucleotide sequence: TGTGCCAGCAGCTCCGAGGGTCCCCAAGGGTATGACACTGAAGCTTTCTTT.

The rearrangement uses TRBV29-1 and TRBJ1-1, with TRBD1 matching 10 bases. Germline trimming cut 7 bases from V and 4 bases from J; bases unmatched to any gene: 3. CDR1 SQVTM and CDR2 ANQGSEA come from the germline V gene. CDR3 length equals 12 residues. The CDR3 bases are TGCAGCGGCGGGGACAGGGGCACTGAAGCTTTCTTT. This translates into CSGGDRGTEAFF.

This chain joins TRBV9 and TRBJ2-3; 10 bases are a match to TRBD2. Germline values: CDR1 SGDLS, CDR2 YYNGEE. Trimming at V came to 3 bases and at J to 2 bases, leaving 6 bases not matched to a gene. The CDR3 contains 16 residues. The CDR3 region is CASSGRTSGYTDTQYF. The DNA of the CDR3 is TGTGCCAGCAGCGGAAGGACTAGCGGCTACACAGATACGCAGTATTTT. Supplemented by reference TRBV9 and TRBJ2-3, the full variable domain reads DSGVTQTPKHLITATGQRVTLRCSPRSGDLSVYWYQQSLDQGLQFLIQYYNGEERAKGNILERFSAQQFPDLHSELNLSSLELGDSALYFCASSGRTSGYTDTQYFGPGTRLTVL.

A remark on this clone: Mismatch with germline at one junction end may stem from a read error. The chain employs TRBV19 and TRBJ1-2, with D perhaps TRBD1 (6 bases). The CDR3 covers 13 residues. Germline CDR1 and CDR2: LNHDA and SQIVND (reference sequence). This chain's CDR3 is CASIGGESYGYSF. The CDR3 DNA reads as TGTGCCAGTATTGGGGGCGAGTCGTATGGCTACTCCTTC.

The V call is TRBV19, the J call TRBJ1-5; 8 nucleotides align to TRBD1. V was pared by 3 bases and J by 5 bases, with 6 bases of the junction left unmatched. The CDR3 length is 15 residues. Germline V CDR1 and CDR2: LNHDA, SQIVND (reference sequence). The CDR3 DNA reads TGTGCCAGTAGTATTGGGACAGGCCTCCATCAGCCCCAGCATTTT. The encoded protein is CASSIGTGLHQPQHF. The entire variable domain, with the rest obtained from reference TRBV19 and TRBJ1-5, is as follows: DGGITQSPKYLFRKEGQNVTLSCEQNLNHDAMYWYRQDPGQGLRLIYYSQIVNDFQKGDIAEGYSVSREKKESFPLTVTSAQKNPTAFYLCASSIGTGLHQPQHFGDGTRLSIL.